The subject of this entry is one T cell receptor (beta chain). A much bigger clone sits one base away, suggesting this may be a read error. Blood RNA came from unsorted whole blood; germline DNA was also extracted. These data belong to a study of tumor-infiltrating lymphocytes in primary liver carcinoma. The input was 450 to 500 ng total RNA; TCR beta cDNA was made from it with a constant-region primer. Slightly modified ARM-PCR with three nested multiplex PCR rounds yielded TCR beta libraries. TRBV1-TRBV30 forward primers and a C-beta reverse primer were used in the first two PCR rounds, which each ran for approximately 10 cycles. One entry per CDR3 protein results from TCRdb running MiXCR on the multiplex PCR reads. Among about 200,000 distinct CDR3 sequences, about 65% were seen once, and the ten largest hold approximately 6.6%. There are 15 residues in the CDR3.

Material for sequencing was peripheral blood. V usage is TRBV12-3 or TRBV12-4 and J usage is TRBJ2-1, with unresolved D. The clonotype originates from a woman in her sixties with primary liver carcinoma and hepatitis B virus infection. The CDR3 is CASSLAKSAYNEQSF. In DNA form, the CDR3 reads TGTGCCAGCAGTTTAGCGAAGTCGGCCTACAATGAGCAGTCCTTC.